This TCR beta chain was found in a study of shared clonotypes between healthy human individuals. Study conclusions and caveats: Non-shared clonotypes had lower generation probabilities than those shared by all four donors.

Of note for this clone: What it binds is unknown.

The CDR3 runs to 16 residues. Losses at the gene ends were 1 base for V and 4 bases for J; bases not matched to a gene: 5. Germline V gene data show CDR1 as MDHEN and CDR2 as SYDVKM. Produced via immunoSEQ multiplex PCR; TCRdb's table is partial and in-frame only. The sample records 2.3 million or so clones, over 85% being singletons. This TCR came from a man aged 18 to 29 in good health. Some clones in this sample may be carry-over from other donors' samples. The chain couples TRBV28 to TRBJ2-1; 9 nucleotides align to TRBD2. The sample taken for sequencing was naive CD4+ T cells from PBMCs. Subset: CD45RA+ positively selected. The CDR3 spells CASSLLGGRGYNEQFF. CDR3 in DNA: TGTGCCAGCAGTTTATTGGGCGGGAGGGGATACAATGAGCAGTTCTTC.